Below, 9 T cell receptor beta chains from the same sample are listed, as sequenced in a study of blood T cell repertoires in COVID-19. Profiled with immunoSEQ multiplex PCR; TCRdb holds only in-frame clones, not every one. The table lists fewer than 250,000 clones, around 90% of them singletons. Sequenced input: peripheral blood. Receptor source: a man aged 25 to 40 with COVID-19, enrolled during active disease.

CDR3 nucleotide sequence: TGTGCCACCCATCGTCTAGCGGGGGGCCCGGATGAGCAGTTCTTC. It yields the protein CATHRLAGGPDEQFF. This chain connects TRBV19 to TRBJ2-1; 11 positions match TRBD2. The J segment lost 8 bases and the V segment lost 10 bases, leaving 13 bases of the junction unmatched. CDR3 length equals 15 residues. Germline V gene data show CDR1 as LNHDA and CDR2 as SQIVND (reference sequence). Complete variable domain (other parts from reference TRBV19 and TRBJ2-1): DGGITQSPKYLFRKEGQNVTLSCEQNLNHDAMYWYRQDPGQGLRLIYYSQIVNDFQKGDIAEGYSVSREKKESFPLTVTSAQKNPTAFYLCATHRLAGGPDEQFFGPGTRLTVL.

The chain uses TRBV19 and TRBJ1-4; no definite D call. The CDR3 contains 13 residues. Germline loops: CDR1 LNHDA, CDR2 SQIVND (reference sequence). V gave up 5 bases and J gave up 8 bases, with 12 bases separating them. The chain's CDR3 is CASSRPLGEKLFF. Here the CDR3 DNA reads TGTGCCAGTAGTCGGCCCCTCGGGGAAAAACTGTTTTTT.

The V call is TRBV29-1, the J call TRBJ1-2; TRBD1 matches at 7 bases. Germline V gene lookup returns CDR1 SQVTM and CDR2 ANQGSEA. The CDR3 is made up of 12 amino acids. V was pared by 7 bases and J by 4 bases, with 6 bases of the junction left unmatched. In DNA form, the CDR3 reads TGCAGCGCCTCCAGGGACAGCTATGGCTACACCTTC. Translating it yields CSASRDSYGYTF. The variable domain in full, with the rest retrieved from reference TRBV29-1 and TRBJ1-2, is SAVISQKPSRDICQRGTSLTIQCQVDSQVTMMFWYRQQPGQSLTLIATANQGSEATYESGFVIDKFPISRPNLTFSTLTVSNMSPEDSSIYLCSASRDSYGYTFGSGTRLTVV.

The count of this clone is one. The chain combines TRBV13 with TRBJ2-5; TRBD2 agrees at 13 bases. The trim removed 5 bases at V and 3 bases at J, leaving 12 bases unmatched. Germline lookup yields CDR1 PRHDT and CDR2 FYEKMQ (reference sequence). The CDR3 consists of 18 residues. The CDR3 loop is CASSRPTSGGALEETQYF. CDR3 sequence (DNA): TGTGCCAGCAGCCGGCCAACTAGCGGGGGGGCCTTGGAAGAGACCCAGTACTTC.

V is TRBV19 and J is TRBJ2-5; 9 bases agree with TRBD1. The CDR3 totals 15 residues. V lost 5 bases to trimming and J lost 3 bases; unmatched junction nucleotides: 7. CDR1 is LNHDA and CDR2 is SQIVND in the germline V gene (reference sequence). The CDR3 protein is CASSSPGTGKETQYF. The CDR3 DNA reads TGTGCCAGTAGTTCCCCCGGGACAGGGAAAGAGACCCAGTACTTC.

This chain links TRBV15 with TRBJ1-3; 11 nucleotides agree with TRBD1. The CDR3 loop spans 16 amino acids. Germline-derived CDR1 and CDR2 are LNHNV and YYDKDF (reference sequence). After removal of 3 bases from V and 8 bases from J, the junction contained 9 bases not matched to a gene. The CDR3 DNA follows: TGTGCCACCAGCAGCACCGGGACAGGGGGAGGACACACCATATATTTT. It is translated as CATSSTGTGGGHTIYF.

The J gene is TRBJ2-7, the V gene TRBV7-2; the D gene is possibly TRBD2 (6 bases). CDR1 and CDR2 (germline): SGHTA, FQGNSA. This CDR3 is 15 amino acids long. Deletions cut 5 bases from V and 9 bases from J, with 23 bases between. Written as DNA, the CDR3 is TGTGCCAGCAGCGCCTGGGCCGGGACTGCTAAAGTGCAGTACTTC. Translated: CASSAWAGTAKVQYF. Looking up the rest from reference TRBV7-2 and TRBJ2-7 gives the full variable domain: GAGVSQSPSNKVTEKGKDVELRCDPISGHTALYWYRQSLGQGLEFLIYFQGNSAPDKSGLPSDRFSAERTGGSVSTLTIQRTQQEDSAVYLCASSAWAGTAKVQYFGPGTRLTVT.

V usage is TRBV7-3 and J usage is TRBJ1-1, with a tentative D call TRBD1 (5 bases). Per the germline V gene, CDR1 is SGHTA and CDR2 is FQGTGA. CDR3 size: 14 residues. With 4 bases removed from V and 6 bases from J, the gap between germline ends came to 15 bases. The CDR3 sequence: CASSYTPGSPEAFF. CDR3 sequence (DNA): TGTGCCAGCAGCTATACTCCAGGGTCTCCTGAAGCTTTCTTT.

This chain joins TRBV6-5 and TRBJ1-1; tentative D call: TRBD1 (5 bases). CDR1 is MNHEY and CDR2 is SVGAGI in the germline V gene. CDR3 size: 15 residues. Trimming took off 3 bases at V and 8 bases at J, with 19 bases between the two ends. CDR3 protein: CASSYGYRGKGEAFF. For the CDR3, the DNA is TGTGCCAGCAGTTATGGCTATCGGGGGAAGGGAGAAGCTTTCTTT.